The rows below give T cell receptor beta chains drawn from one sample of a study of cytomegalovirus exposure and HLA in healthy donors. The data were produced by immunoSEQ multiplex PCR, yet TCRdb's version contains in-frame clones alone and is incomplete. The data hold approximately 110,000 clones, with 74% observed a single time. Specimen: PBMCs. The receptors were sampled from a woman aged 45-65 years in good health and CMV-seropositive. The CDR3 runs from the conserved cysteine through the conserved F or W. Fields, in order: J gene, clone size, CDR3 length, V gene, D gene, CDR3 DNA, CDR3 protein. A D gene is named only where the DNA matches it firmly. The size field is filled for only some rows; it gives once, few, many or a size class.

j_call: TRBJ2-3
clone_size: NA
cdr3_length: 18
v_call: TRBV11-2
d_call: TRBD2
cdr3_nt: TGTGCCAGCAGTTCCTCTCGACTAGCTCGATACAGCACAGATACGCAGTATTTT
cdr3_aa: CASSSSRLARYSTDTQYF

j_call: TRBJ2-5
clone_size: NA
cdr3_length: 14
v_call: TRBV7-7
d_call: NA
cdr3_nt: TGTGCCAGCAGCCCAAGTGGGGTCCAGGGGACCCAGTACTTC
cdr3_aa: CASSPSGVQGTQYF

j_call: TRBJ2-1
clone_size: NA
cdr3_length: 15
v_call: TRBV7-2
d_call: TRBD2
cdr3_nt: TGTGCCAGCAGCCCCCGGAGTAGCGGGGAGGAGGAGCAGTTCTTC
cdr3_aa: CASSPRSSGEEEQFF

j_call: TRBJ2-7
clone_size: NA
cdr3_length: 16
v_call: TRBV14
d_call: TRBD1
cdr3_nt: TGTGCCAGCAGCCAAGACCTCTTGACAGGGGTAAACGAGCAGTACTTC
cdr3_aa: CASSQDLLTGVNEQYF

j_call: TRBJ1-4
clone_size: NA
cdr3_length: 13
v_call: TRBV18
d_call: NA
cdr3_nt: TGTGCCAGCTCACCGGGGCAGAGGGAAAAACTGTTTTTT
cdr3_aa: CASSPGQREKLFF

j_call: TRBJ2-3
clone_size: NA
cdr3_length: 14
v_call: TRBV28
d_call: NA
cdr3_nt: TGTGCCAGCAGTTTCGTGGCCGGCACAGATACGCAGTATTTT
cdr3_aa: CASSFVAGTDTQYF

j_call: TRBJ2-3
clone_size: NA
cdr3_length: 13
v_call: TRBV6-5
d_call: TRBD1
cdr3_nt: TGTGCCAGCAAGCCCACAGGGGCAGATACGCAGTATTTT
cdr3_aa: CASKPTGADTQYF

j_call: TRBJ1-5
clone_size: NA
cdr3_length: 16
v_call: TRBV7-8
d_call: NA
cdr3_nt: TGTGCCAGCAGCCTACAGGAGATTTATAGCAATCAGCCCCAGCATTTT
cdr3_aa: CASSLQEIYSNQPQHF

j_call: TRBJ2-7
clone_size: NA
cdr3_length: 14
v_call: TRBV6-5
d_call: TRBD1
cdr3_nt: TGTGCCAGCAGTTACCGGGACAGGGGCTACGAGCAGTACTTC
cdr3_aa: CASSYRDRGYEQYF

j_call: TRBJ1-5
clone_size: NA
cdr3_length: 11
v_call: TRBV6-1
d_call: NA
cdr3_nt: TGTGCCATCAAAGGGGATCAGCCCCAGCATTTT
cdr3_aa: CAIKGDQPQHF

j_call: TRBJ2-1
clone_size: NA
cdr3_length: 16
v_call: TRBV29-1
d_call: TRBD1
cdr3_nt: TGCAGCGTTGTTAAACTGGACAGGGACATCTACAATGAGCAGTTCTTC
cdr3_aa: CSVVKLDRDIYNEQFF

j_call: TRBJ1-2
clone_size: NA
cdr3_length: 11
v_call: TRBV2
d_call: NA
cdr3_nt: TGTGCCAGCACGACGGAGGTTGGCTACACCTTC
cdr3_aa: CASTTEVGYTF

j_call: TRBJ1-2
clone_size: few
cdr3_length: 15
v_call: TRBV9
d_call: TRBD1
cdr3_nt: TGTGCCAGCAGCCCGATCACAGGGGACGGCTATGGCTACACCTTC
cdr3_aa: CASSPITGDGYGYTF

j_call: TRBJ2-7
clone_size: once
cdr3_length: 14
v_call: TRBV4-3
d_call: NA
cdr3_nt: TGCGCCAGCAGCCAACAGGGGAGTTCCCACGAGCAGTACTTC
cdr3_aa: CASSQQGSSHEQYF

j_call: TRBJ2-7
clone_size: NA
cdr3_length: 16
v_call: TRBV28
d_call: TRBD1
cdr3_nt: TGTGCCAGCAGTCCGAGTGTGGGACAGGGTGATCCCGAGCAGTACTTC
cdr3_aa: CASSPSVGQGDPEQYF

j_call: TRBJ2-3
clone_size: NA
cdr3_length: 14
v_call: TRBV2
d_call: TRBD2
cdr3_nt: TGTGCCAGCAGTTTAGGACTAGGAGGAGATACGCAGTATTTT
cdr3_aa: CASSLGLGGDTQYF

j_call: TRBJ1-5
clone_size: NA
cdr3_length: 14
v_call: TRBV6-1
d_call: NA
cdr3_nt: TGTGCCAGCAGTGTCTTTGGGTGGGCCCAGCCCCAGCATTTT
cdr3_aa: CASSVFGWAQPQHF

j_call: TRBJ2-5
clone_size: NA
cdr3_length: 14
v_call: TRBV7-2
d_call: NA
cdr3_nt: TGTGCCAGCAGTCGAGGGGGGGCTAGGGAGACCCAGTACTTC
cdr3_aa: CASSRGGARETQYF

j_call: TRBJ2-1
clone_size: NA
cdr3_length: 13
v_call: TRBV9
d_call: TRBD1
cdr3_nt: TGTGCCAGCAGCGTAAACAGGGGCGATGAGCAGTTCTTC
cdr3_aa: CASSVNRGDEQFF

j_call: TRBJ1-5
clone_size: NA
cdr3_length: 14
v_call: TRBV6-1
d_call: NA
cdr3_nt: TGTGCCAGCAGTGAAGAGAGAGGGAATCAGCCCCAGCATTTT
cdr3_aa: CASSEERGNQPQHF

j_call: TRBJ1-5
clone_size: NA
cdr3_length: 17
v_call: TRBV28
d_call: NA
cdr3_nt: TGTGCCAGCAGTTCCCCAAACAGGGTTCGGTCGGCTCAGCCCCAGCATTTT
cdr3_aa: CASSSPNRVRSAQPQHF

j_call: TRBJ1-5
clone_size: NA
cdr3_length: 14
v_call: TRBV6-6
d_call: NA
cdr3_nt: TGTGCCAGCAGTCGCAGGGGAGGCAATCAGCCCCAGCATTTT
cdr3_aa: CASSRRGGNQPQHF

j_call: TRBJ2-7
clone_size: NA
cdr3_length: 15
v_call: TRBV5-1
d_call: TRBD1
cdr3_nt: TGCGCCAGCAGCTTTGGTAAGACAGGGGCCTACGAGCAGTACTTC
cdr3_aa: CASSFGKTGAYEQYF

j_call: TRBJ2-3
clone_size: NA
cdr3_length: 14
v_call: TRBV28
d_call: NA
cdr3_nt: TGTGCCAGCAGCCCTCGTGGAGGCACAGATACGCAGTATTTT
cdr3_aa: CASSPRGGTDTQYF

j_call: TRBJ2-5
clone_size: NA
cdr3_length: 16
v_call: TRBV7-8
d_call: TRBD2
cdr3_nt: TGTGCCAGCAGCGGAGTGAGCGGGGGGGCCGGAGAGACCCAGTACTTC
cdr3_aa: CASSGVSGGAGETQYF

j_call: TRBJ1-6
clone_size: NA
cdr3_length: 14
v_call: TRBV6-5
d_call: TRBD1
cdr3_nt: TGTGCCAGCAGCCGCACAGGGGGCAATTCACCCCTCCACTTT
cdr3_aa: CASSRTGGNSPLHF

j_call: TRBJ1-4
clone_size: NA
cdr3_length: 15
v_call: TRBV6-6
d_call: NA
cdr3_nt: TGTGCCAGCAGGCCGAACACAGGTCGAAATGAAAAACTGTTTTTT
cdr3_aa: CASRPNTGRNEKLFF

j_call: TRBJ2-1
clone_size: few
cdr3_length: 15
v_call: TRBV11-2
d_call: TRBD2
cdr3_nt: TGTGCCAGCAGCGCAGGACTAGCGGGGGTTTATGAGCAGTTCTTC
cdr3_aa: CASSAGLAGVYEQFF

j_call: TRBJ1-6
clone_size: NA
cdr3_length: 15
v_call: TRBV7-2
d_call: NA
cdr3_nt: TGTGCCAGCAGCTTGTTGGGCAGGGTCGATTCACCCCTCCACTTT
cdr3_aa: CASSLLGRVDSPLHF

j_call: TRBJ2-5
clone_size: NA
cdr3_length: 15
v_call: TRBV7-9
d_call: NA
cdr3_nt: TGTGCCAGCAGCTTAGCGGGGGCGCTCCGGGAGACCCAGTACTTC
cdr3_aa: CASSLAGALRETQYF

j_call: TRBJ1-3
clone_size: NA
cdr3_length: 15
v_call: TRBV28
d_call: TRBD1
cdr3_nt: TGTGCCAGCAGTTTAGACAGGGGCTCTGGAAACACCATATATTTT
cdr3_aa: CASSLDRGSGNTIYF

j_call: TRBJ1-6
clone_size: NA
cdr3_length: 16
v_call: TRBV30
d_call: NA
cdr3_nt: TGTGCCTGGAGTGTGAGAGGGAATTACAACAATTCACCCCTCCACTTT
cdr3_aa: CAWSVRGNYNNSPLHF